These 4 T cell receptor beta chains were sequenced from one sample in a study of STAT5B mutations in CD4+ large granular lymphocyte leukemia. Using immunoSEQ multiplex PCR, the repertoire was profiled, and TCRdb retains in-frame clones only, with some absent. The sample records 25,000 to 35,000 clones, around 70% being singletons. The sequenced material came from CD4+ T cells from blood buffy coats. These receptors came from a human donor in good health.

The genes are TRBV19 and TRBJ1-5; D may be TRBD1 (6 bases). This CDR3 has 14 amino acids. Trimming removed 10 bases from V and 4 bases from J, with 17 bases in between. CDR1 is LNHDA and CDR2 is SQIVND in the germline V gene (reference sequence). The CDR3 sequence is CATEKGETNQPQHF. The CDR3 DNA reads TGTGCCACCGAAAAGGGGGAGACAAATCAGCCCCAGCATTTT.

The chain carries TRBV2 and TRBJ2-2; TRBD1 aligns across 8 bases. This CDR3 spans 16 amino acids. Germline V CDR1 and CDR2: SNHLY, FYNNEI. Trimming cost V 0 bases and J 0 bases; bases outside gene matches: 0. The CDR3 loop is CASSEADRANTGELFF. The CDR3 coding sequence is TGTGCCAGCAGTGAAGCGGACAGGGCGAACACCGGGGAGCTGTTTTTT.

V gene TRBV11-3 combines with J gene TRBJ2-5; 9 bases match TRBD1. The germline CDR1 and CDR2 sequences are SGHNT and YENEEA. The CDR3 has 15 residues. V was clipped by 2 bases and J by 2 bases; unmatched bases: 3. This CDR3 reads CASSLHGTGQETQYF. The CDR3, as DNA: TGTGCCAGCAGCTTACACGGGACAGGGCAAGAGACCCAGTACTTC.

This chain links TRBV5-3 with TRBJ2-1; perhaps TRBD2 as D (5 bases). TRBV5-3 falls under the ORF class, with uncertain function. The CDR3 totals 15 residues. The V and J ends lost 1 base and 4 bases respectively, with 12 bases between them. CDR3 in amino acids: CARSLMASSYNEQFF. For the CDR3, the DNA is TGTGCCAGAAGCTTGATGGCTAGCAGTTACAATGAGCAGTTCTTC.